A selection of T cell receptor beta chains follows, all from one sample in a study of Graves' ophthalmopathy and Graves' hyperthyroidism. TCRdb reprocessed the multiplex PCR reads via MiXCR and lists one record per CDR3 protein. The sample holds 600,000 to 700,000 distinct CDR3 sequences, about two fifths seen once. Sequencing input: peripheral blood. Receptor source: an adult man with Graves' ophthalmopathy. Both conserved end residues are part of each CDR3. A D gene is named only where the DNA matches it firmly. Only some rows state a clone size, as once, few, many or a class for expanded clones.

size	D	J	V	CDR3	DNA
many	TRBD1	TRBJ2-5	TRBV7-9	CASSADRVPETQYF	TGTGCCAGCAGCGCCGACAGGGTCCCGGAGACCCAGTACTTC
NA	TRBD1	TRBJ1-3	TRBV19	CASSGGQGVSGNTIYF	TGTGCCAGTAGTGGCGGACAGGGGGTCTCTGGAAACACCATATATTTT
NA	NA	TRBJ1-1	TRBV29-1	CSLLSGDPEAFF	TGCAGCTTATTATCTGGGGATCCTGAAGCTTTCTTT
NA	TRBD1	TRBJ1-3	TRBV9	CASSVDRAPSPTVYF	TGTGCCAGCAGCGTTGACAGGGCGCCCTCGCCCACCGTATATTTT
few	NA	TRBJ2-7	TRBV7-8	CASSPLGGNFVTYEQYF	TGTGCCAGCAGCCCCCTAGGGGGTAATTTTGTCACCTACGAGCAGTACTTC
NA	NA	TRBJ1-5	TRBV10-3	CAISIGALSGQPQHF	TGTGCCATCAGTATCGGGGCGCTCTCGGGGCAGCCCCAGCATTTT
NA	NA	TRBJ2-7	TRBV12-3/TRBV12-4	CASRAQGPKRLEQYF	TGTGCCAGCAGAGCCCAGGGGCCGAAACGCCTTGAGCAGTACTTC
many	TRBD1	TRBJ2-7	TRBV10-3	CAISEGQGRNEQYF	TGTGCCATCAGCGAAGGACAGGGTCGTAACGAGCAGTACTTC
few	NA	TRBJ1-5	TRBV4-1	CASSQVTSHPQHF	TGCGCCAGCAGCCAAGTGACTTCGCACCCCCAGCATTTT
NA	NA	TRBJ2-5	TRBV7-8	CASSLVGTQETQYF	TGTGCCAGCAGCTTAGTAGGGACACAAGAGACCCAGTACTTC
NA	NA	TRBJ2-3	TRBV29-1	CSAIPAEGVTDTQYF	TGCAGTGCTATACCGGCGGAAGGGGTCACAGATACGCAGTATTTT
NA	NA	TRBJ1-1	TRBV10-3	CASSRGTLVTEAFF	TGTGCCAGCAGTAGGGGGACTCTCGTCACTGAAGCTTTCTTT
NA	TRBD1	TRBJ1-5	TRBV10-2	CASSSPTGGEGYGNQPQHF	TGCGCCAGCAGTAGCCCTACAGGGGGCGAAGGCTATGGCAATCAGCCCCAGCATTTT
NA	TRBD1	TRBJ1-1	TRBV10-3	CAITNPGQGNTEAFF	TGTGCCATCACCAACCCGGGACAGGGGAACACTGAAGCTTTCTTT
NA	TRBD2	TRBJ2-7	TRBV7-4	CASSPPLAGGSYEQYF	TGTGCCAGCTCACCACCTCTGGCGGGGGGCTCCTACGAGCAGTACTTC
NA	NA	TRBJ1-6	TRBV2	CASSGAVNSPLHF	TGTGCCAGCAGTGGAGCGGTTAATTCGCCCCTCCACTTT
many	NA	TRBJ2-7	TRBV24-1	CATSDSREQYF	TGTGCCACCAGTGATTCCAGAGAGCAGTACTTC
NA	NA	TRBJ2-7	TRBV12-3/TRBV12-4	CASSVGRTYEQYF	TGTGCCAGCAGCGTAGGCAGGACCTACGAGCAGTACTTC
NA	TRBD1	TRBJ2-6	TRBV10-2	CASSSGTGLGANVLTF	TGCGCCAGCAGCTCCGGGACAGGGCTCGGGGCCAACGTCCTGACTTTC
NA	TRBD1	TRBJ1-6	TRBV2	CASSTPGTGRESYNSPLHF	TGTGCCAGCAGTACACCCGGGACAGGGAGAGAATCCTATAATTCACCCCTCCACTTT
NA	NA	TRBJ2-3	TRBV7-9	CASSPVSFPLTDTQYF	TGTGCCAGCAGCCCTGTTTCCTTCCCCCTCACAGATACGCAGTATTTT
NA	NA	TRBJ1-2	TRBV15	CAWSVSADYGYTF	TGTGCCTGGAGTGTATCCGCAGACTATGGCTACACCTTC
NA	TRBD1	TRBJ1-5	TRBV7-9	CASSDPGQGAQPQHF	TGTGCCAGCAGCGATCCGGGACAGGGTGCCCAGCCCCAGCATTTT
many	NA	TRBJ1-3	TRBV12-3/TRBV12-4	CASSFIQTSSGNTIYF	TGTGCCAGCAGTTTTATTCAGACCAGCTCTGGAAACACCATATATTTT
many	NA	TRBJ2-5	TRBV11-2	CASSLGAGRETQYF	TGTGCCAGCAGCTTAGGGGCTGGTCGAGAGACCCAGTACTTC
NA	TRBD1	TRBJ2-7	TRBV5-1	CASSVGQAGEQYF	TGCGCCAGCAGCGTGGGACAGGCGGGCGAGCAGTACTTC
many	NA	TRBJ1-5	TRBV24-1	CATSDAQAGFGPQHF	TGTGCCACCAGTGACGCTCAAGCAGGGTTTGGGCCCCAGCATTTT
many	NA	TRBJ1-1	TRBV9	CASSDHTEAFF	TGTGCCAGCAGCGACCACACTGAAGCTTTCTTT
NA	NA	TRBJ1-2	TRBV20-1	CSASRAGYTF	TGCAGCGCTAGCAGGGCTGGCTACACCTTC
many	NA	TRBJ1-2	TRBV6-5	CASNYAGGYGYTF	TGTGCCAGCAATTACGCAGGAGGCTATGGCTACACCTTC
NA	NA	TRBJ2-2	TRBV11-2	CASVSGGQFNTGELFF	TGTGCCAGCGTCTCCGGGGGCCAATTTAACACCGGGGAGCTGTTTTTT
many	NA	TRBJ2-5	TRBV7-9	CASKGTNQETQYF	TGTGCCAGTAAAGGGACAAACCAAGAGACCCAGTACTTC
many	TRBD1	TRBJ2-7	TRBV29-1	CSVVPPGQAPYEQYF	TGCAGCGTTGTCCCCCCGGGACAGGCTCCGTACGAGCAGTACTTC
NA	NA	TRBJ2-6	TRBV7-9	CASVPGANVLTF	TGTGCCAGCGTCCCAGGGGCCAACGTCCTGACTTTC
few	NA	TRBJ2-7	TRBV12-3/TRBV12-4	CASSLAQTFLSYEQYF	TGTGCCAGCAGTTTAGCGCAGACTTTCCTCTCCTACGAGCAGTACTTC
NA	TRBD1	TRBJ2-7	TRBV14	CASSQVGQGAYEQYF	TGTGCCAGCAGCCAAGTGGGACAGGGGGCCTACGAGCAGTACTTC
NA	NA	TRBJ1-6	TRBV6-5	CASSYRPGGGSPLHF	TGTGCCAGCAGTTACCGGCCCGGGGGTGGATCACCCCTCCACTTT
many	TRBD1	TRBJ2-5	TRBV19	CASRPADRVETQYF	TGTGCCAGTAGACCCGCTGACAGGGTCGAGACCCAGTACTTC
NA	NA	TRBJ2-2	TRBV7-2	CASRFGLAGTGELFF	TGTGCCAGCCGCTTCGGGTTAGCTGGGACCGGGGAGCTGTTTTTT
NA	TRBD1	TRBJ2-2	TRBV20-1	CSARAQGDTGELFF	TGCAGTGCTAGAGCGCAGGGGGACACCGGGGAGCTGTTTTTT
few	NA	TRBJ1-1	TRBV7-9	CASSQSTGVGGTEAFF	TGTGCCAGCAGCCAGAGTACAGGAGTCGGGGGAACTGAAGCTTTCTTT
few	NA	TRBJ2-7	TRBV19	CASRTKTGGAYEQYF	TGTGCCAGTAGGACAAAGACAGGCGGCGCCTACGAGCAGTACTTC
many	NA	TRBJ1-3	TRBV24-1	CATLGADDGNTIYF	TGTGCCACCCTCGGGGCGGACGATGGAAACACCATATATTTT
NA	TRBD2	TRBJ2-2	TRBV12-3/TRBV12-4	CASSSSGSRTGELFF	TGTGCCAGCAGTTCTAGCGGGAGTAGGACCGGGGAGCTGTTTTTT